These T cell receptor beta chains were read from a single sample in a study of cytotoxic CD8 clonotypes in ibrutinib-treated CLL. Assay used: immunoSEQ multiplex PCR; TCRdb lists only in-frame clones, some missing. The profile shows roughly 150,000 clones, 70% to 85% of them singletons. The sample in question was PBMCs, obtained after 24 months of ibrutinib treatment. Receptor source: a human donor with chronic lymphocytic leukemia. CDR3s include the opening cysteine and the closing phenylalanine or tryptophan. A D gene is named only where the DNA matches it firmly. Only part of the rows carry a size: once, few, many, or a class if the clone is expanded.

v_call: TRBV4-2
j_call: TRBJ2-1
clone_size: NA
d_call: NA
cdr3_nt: TGTGCCAGCAGCCTTGGCGACGGCGGCGACAATGAGCAGTTCTTC
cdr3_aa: CASSLGDGGDNEQFF

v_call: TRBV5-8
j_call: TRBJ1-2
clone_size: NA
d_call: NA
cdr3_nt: TGTGCCAGCGGGTGGGGGAACTATGGCTACACCTTC
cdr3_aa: CASGWGNYGYTF

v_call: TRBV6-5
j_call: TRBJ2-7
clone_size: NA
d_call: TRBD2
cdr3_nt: TGTGCCAGCAGTTACCAGCGGGAGGGCCCGTACGAGCAGTACTTC
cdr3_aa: CASSYQREGPYEQYF

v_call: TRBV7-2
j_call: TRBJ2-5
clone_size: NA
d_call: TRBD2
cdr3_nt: TGTGCCAGCGGCGGGAGGGAGACCCAGTACTTC
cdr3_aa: CASGGRETQYF

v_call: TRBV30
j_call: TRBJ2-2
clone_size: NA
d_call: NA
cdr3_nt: TGTGCCTGGAGTGGGATGGGACTGAGCGGCACCGGGGAGCTGTTTTTT
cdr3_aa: CAWSGMGLSGTGELFF

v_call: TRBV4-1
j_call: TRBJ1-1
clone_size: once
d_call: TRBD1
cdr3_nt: TGCGCCAGCGCAAAGCGCTCAGGGGGGAACACTGAAGCTTTCTTT
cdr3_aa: CASAKRSGGNTEAFF

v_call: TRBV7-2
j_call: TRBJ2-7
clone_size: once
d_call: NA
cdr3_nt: TGTGCCAGCAGCGAGGCAGGTCGGCAGTACTTC
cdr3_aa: CASSEAGRQYF

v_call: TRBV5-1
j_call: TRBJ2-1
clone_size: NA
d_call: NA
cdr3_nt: TGCGCCAGCAGCCCGACAGGTCCGAATGAGCAGTTCTTC
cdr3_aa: CASSPTGPNEQFF

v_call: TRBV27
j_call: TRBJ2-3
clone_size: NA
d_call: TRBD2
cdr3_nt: TGTGCCAGCAGTAATGGACTAGCGTTAGATACGCAGTATTTT
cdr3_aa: CASSNGLALDTQYF

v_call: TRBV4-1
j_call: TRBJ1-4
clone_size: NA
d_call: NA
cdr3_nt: TGCGCCAGCAGCCAACCAGGGATGTTGGAAAAACTGTTTTTT
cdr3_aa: CASSQPGMLEKLFF

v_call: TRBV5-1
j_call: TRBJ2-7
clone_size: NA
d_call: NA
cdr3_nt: TGCGCCAGCAGCTTGGAAGGTTTGGGGGGCTACGAGCAGTACTTC
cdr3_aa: CASSLEGLGGYEQYF

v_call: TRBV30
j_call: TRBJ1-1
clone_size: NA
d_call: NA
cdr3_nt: TGTGCCTGGAGTGTAAAGCTTGGGGGGGGCGGAGCAAGCCTGAACACTGAAGCTTTCTTT
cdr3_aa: CAWSVKLGGGGASLNTEAFF

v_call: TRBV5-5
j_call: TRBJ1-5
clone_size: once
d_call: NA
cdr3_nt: TGTGCCAGCAGCTCCGCAGGGCATGGCAATCAGCCCCAGCATTTT
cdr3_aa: CASSSAGHGNQPQHF

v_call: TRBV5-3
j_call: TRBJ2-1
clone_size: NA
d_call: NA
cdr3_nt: TGTGCCAGAAGCTTGGGCCCTAGCGTGAGCTCCTACAATGAGCAGTTCTTC
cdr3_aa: CARSLGPSVSSYNEQFF

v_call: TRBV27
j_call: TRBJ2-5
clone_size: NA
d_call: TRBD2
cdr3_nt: TGTGCCAGCAGGGGACTAGCGGGGCAAGAGACCCAGTACTTC
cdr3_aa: CASRGLAGQETQYF

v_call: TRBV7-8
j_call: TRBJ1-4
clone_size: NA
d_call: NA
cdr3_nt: TGTGCCAGCAGCCTCCAGGGGTGGCAACTGTTTTTT
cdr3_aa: CASSLQGWQLFF

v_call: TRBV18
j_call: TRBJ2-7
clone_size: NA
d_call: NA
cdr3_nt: TGTGCCAGCTCACCGATTGGAGTGCGAGGGGCCGAGCAGTACTTC
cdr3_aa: CASSPIGVRGAEQYF

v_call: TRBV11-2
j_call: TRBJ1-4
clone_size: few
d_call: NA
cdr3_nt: TGTGCCAGCAGCTCGGGTCTTAATGAAAAACTGTTTTTT
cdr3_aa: CASSSGLNEKLFF

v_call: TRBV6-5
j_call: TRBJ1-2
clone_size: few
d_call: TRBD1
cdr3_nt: TGTGCCAGCAGCAAAAACGGACAGGGAAGCTATGGCTACACCTTC
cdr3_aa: CASSKNGQGSYGYTF

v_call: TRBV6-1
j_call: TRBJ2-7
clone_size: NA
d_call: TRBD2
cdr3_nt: TGTGCCAGCAGTGAGCAGCGGGGGTTGAACTCCGCCGAGCAGTACTTC
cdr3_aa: CASSEQRGLNSAEQYF

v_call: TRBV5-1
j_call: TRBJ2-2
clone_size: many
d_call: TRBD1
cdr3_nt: TGCGCCAGCAGCTCACGGGACAGGGGGACCGGGGAGCTGTTTTTT
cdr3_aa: CASSSRDRGTGELFF

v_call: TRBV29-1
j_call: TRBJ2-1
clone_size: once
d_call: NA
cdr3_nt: TGCAGCGGGGCCCGTGGGAACTACAATGAGCAGTTCTTC
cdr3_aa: CSGARGNYNEQFF

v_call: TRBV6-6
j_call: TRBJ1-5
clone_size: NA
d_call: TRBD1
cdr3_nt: TGTGCCAGCAGCCAAAGAGGGGACAGGGAACAGCCCCAGCATTTT
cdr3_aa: CASSQRGDREQPQHF

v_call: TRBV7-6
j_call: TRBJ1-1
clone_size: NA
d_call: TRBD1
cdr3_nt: TGTGCCAGCAGCCCTCGGACAGGGGGGACTGAAGCTTTCTTT
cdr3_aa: CASSPRTGGTEAFF

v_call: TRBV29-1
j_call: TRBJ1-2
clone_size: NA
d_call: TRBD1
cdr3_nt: TGCAGCGTGGGACAGGGAATCTATGGCTACACCTTC
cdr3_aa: CSVGQGIYGYTF

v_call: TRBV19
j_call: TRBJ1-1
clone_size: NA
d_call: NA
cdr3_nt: TGTGCCAGTAGCCTACAGGGGAACACTGAAGCTTTCTTT
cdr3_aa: CASSLQGNTEAFF

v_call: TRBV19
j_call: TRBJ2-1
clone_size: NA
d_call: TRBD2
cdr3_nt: TGTGCCAGTAGTCACAGGCGGGGGGGCTCCTACAATGAGCAGTTCTTC
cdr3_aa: CASSHRRGGSYNEQFF

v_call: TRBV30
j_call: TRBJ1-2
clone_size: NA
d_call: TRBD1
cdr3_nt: TGTGCCTGGGGACTCCGCCCGCGGGACAGGGGGCGCTTAGGTCCTGGCTACACCTTC
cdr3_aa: CAWGLRPRDRGRLGPGYTF

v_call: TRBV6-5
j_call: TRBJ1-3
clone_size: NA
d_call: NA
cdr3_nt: TGTGCCAGCAGACGGGACTTCGCCTCTGGAAACACCATATATTTT
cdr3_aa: CASRRDFASGNTIYF

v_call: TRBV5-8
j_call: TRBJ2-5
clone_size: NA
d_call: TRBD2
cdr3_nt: TGTGCCAGCAGCTTGGTAGGGGAGGGCAGAGTCCGAGAGACCCAGTACTTC
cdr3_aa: CASSLVGEGRVRETQYF

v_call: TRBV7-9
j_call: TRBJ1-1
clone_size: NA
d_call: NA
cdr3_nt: TGTGCCAGCAGCCAGAACACTGAAGCTTTCTTT
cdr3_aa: CASSQNTEAFF

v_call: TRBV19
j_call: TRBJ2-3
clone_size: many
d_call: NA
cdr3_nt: TGTGCCAGTAGTAGGAGTAGCGTCCTGGGGACAGATACGCAGTATTTT
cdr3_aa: CASSRSSVLGTDTQYF

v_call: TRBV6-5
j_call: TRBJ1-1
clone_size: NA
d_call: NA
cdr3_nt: TGTGCCAGCAGTTACCGACACGACACTGAAGCTTTCTTT
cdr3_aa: CASSYRHDTEAFF

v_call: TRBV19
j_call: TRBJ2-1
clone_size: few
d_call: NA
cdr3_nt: TGTGCCAGTAGTATCCTGACTTACAATGAGCAGTTCTTC
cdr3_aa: CASSILTYNEQFF

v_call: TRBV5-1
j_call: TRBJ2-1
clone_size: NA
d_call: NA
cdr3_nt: TGCGCCAGCAGCTTGGTCGTGGCAGGACAAAACAATGAGCAGTTCTTC
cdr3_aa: CASSLVVAGQNNEQFF

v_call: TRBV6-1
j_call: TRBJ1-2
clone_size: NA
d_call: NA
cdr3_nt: TGTGCCACCATGGTCTATGGCTACACCTTC
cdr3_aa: CATMVYGYTF

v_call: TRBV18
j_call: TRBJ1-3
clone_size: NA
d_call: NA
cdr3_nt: TGTGCCAGCTCACGCTCCCAGGGGAACTCTGGAAACACCATATATTTT
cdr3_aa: CASSRSQGNSGNTIYF

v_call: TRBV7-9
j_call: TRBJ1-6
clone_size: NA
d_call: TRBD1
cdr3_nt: TGTGCCAGCAGCTCCAGACAGGGGGCGAATTCACCCCTCCACTTT
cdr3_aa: CASSSRQGANSPLHF

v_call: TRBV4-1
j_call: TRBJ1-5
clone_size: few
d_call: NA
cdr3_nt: TGCGCCAGCAGCCAAGGAGTCGGTCAGCCCCAGCATTTT
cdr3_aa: CASSQGVGQPQHF

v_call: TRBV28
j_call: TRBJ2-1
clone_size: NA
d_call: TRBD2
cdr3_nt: TGTGCCACCATGGATAGCGGGAAATTTTTATGGTCCTACAATGAGCAGTTCTTC
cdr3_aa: CATMDSGKFLWSYNEQFF

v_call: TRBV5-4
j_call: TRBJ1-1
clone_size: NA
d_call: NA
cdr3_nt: TGTGCCAGCAGGGTCGGCCCTGATGACACTGAAGCTTTCTTT
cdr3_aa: CASRVGPDDTEAFF

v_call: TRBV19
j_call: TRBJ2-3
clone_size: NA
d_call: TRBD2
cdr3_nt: TGTGCCAGTAGTAGGCGACTAGCGGGAGATACGCAGTATTTT
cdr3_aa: CASSRRLAGDTQYF

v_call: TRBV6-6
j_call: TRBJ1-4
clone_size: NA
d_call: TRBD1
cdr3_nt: TGTGCCAGCAGTTACACAGAGCAGGGGGCCTCTGGGGTACTGTTTTTT
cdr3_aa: CASSYTEQGASGVLFF

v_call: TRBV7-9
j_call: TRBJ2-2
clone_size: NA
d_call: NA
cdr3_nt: TGTGCCAGCACCCTTCGGGGGATGAACACCGGGGAGCTGTTTTTT
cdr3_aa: CASTLRGMNTGELFF

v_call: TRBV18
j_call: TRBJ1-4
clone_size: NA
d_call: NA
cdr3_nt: TGTGCCAGCTCACCGAAAGAAAAACTGTTTTTT
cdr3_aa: CASSPKEKLFF

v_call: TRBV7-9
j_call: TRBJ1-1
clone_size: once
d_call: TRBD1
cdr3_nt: TGTGCCAGCAGCCTCCGGACAGGGGGTGTGACTGAAGCTTTCTTT
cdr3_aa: CASSLRTGGVTEAFF

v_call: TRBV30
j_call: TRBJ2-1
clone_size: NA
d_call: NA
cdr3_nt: TGTGCCTGGAAAGGCGGCTTCTACAATGAGCAGTTCTTC
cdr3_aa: CAWKGGFYNEQFF

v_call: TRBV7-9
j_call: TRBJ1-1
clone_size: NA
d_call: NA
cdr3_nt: TGTGCCAGCAGCTTAGTAGCAGGGGTAAAAAAAGACACTGAAGCTTTCTTT
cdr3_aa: CASSLVAGVKKDTEAFF

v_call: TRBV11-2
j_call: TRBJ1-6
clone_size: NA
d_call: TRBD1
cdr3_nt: TGTGCCAGCAGCTCGCGGACAGGGGGAGGCAGGCTCCACTTT
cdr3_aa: CASSSRTGGGRLHF

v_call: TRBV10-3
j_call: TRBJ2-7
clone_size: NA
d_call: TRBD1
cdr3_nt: TGTGCCATCAAAGGGACAGGGATTGGCGAGCAGTACTTC
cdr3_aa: CAIKGTGIGEQYF

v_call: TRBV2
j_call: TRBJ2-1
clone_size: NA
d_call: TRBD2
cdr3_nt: TGTGCCAGCACCCGGGTAGCGGGATGGCCCTACAATGAGCAGTTCTTC
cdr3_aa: CASTRVAGWPYNEQFF

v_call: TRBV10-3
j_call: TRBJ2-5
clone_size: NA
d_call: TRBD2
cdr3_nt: TGTGCCATCAGTGACAGCGAGTGGGCGGGAGAGGAGACCCAGTACTTC
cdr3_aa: CAISDSEWAGEETQYF

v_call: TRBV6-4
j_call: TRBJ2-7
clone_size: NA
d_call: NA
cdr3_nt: TGTGCCACCAGGCCGGGAGATGGACCCTACGAGCAGTACTTC
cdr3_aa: CATRPGDGPYEQYF

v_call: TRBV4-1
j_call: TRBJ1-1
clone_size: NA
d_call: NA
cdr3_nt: TGCGCCAGCAGCGCGGGGGAAAGGCGCCCTGAAGCTTTCTTT
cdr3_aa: CASSAGERRPEAFF

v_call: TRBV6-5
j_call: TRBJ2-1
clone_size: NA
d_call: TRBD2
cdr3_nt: TGTGCCAGCACCGGGACTAGCGGAGGTCCTCTTCAGTTCTTC
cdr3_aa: CASTGTSGGPLQFF

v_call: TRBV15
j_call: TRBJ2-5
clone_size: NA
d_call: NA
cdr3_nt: TGTGCCACCAGCCCTGGTGTAGGGGGAGAGACCCAGTACTTC
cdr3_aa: CATSPGVGGETQYF

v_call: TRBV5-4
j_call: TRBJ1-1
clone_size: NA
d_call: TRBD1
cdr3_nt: TGTGCCAGCAGCTTGCAGCCAGGGGGCCTCGTCGCTGAAGCTTTCTTT
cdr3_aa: CASSLQPGGLVAEAFF

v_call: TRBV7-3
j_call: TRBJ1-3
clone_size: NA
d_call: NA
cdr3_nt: TGTGCCAGCAGCCTAACGGCCGACTCTGGAAACACCATATATTTT
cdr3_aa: CASSLTADSGNTIYF